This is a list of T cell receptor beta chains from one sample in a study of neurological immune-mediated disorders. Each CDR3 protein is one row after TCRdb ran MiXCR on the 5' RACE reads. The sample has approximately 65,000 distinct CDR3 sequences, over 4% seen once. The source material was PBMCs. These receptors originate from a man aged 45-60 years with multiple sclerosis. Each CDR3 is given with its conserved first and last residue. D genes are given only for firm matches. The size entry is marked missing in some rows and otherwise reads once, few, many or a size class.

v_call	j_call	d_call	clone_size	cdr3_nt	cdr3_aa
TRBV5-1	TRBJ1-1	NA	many	TGCGCCAGCAGCTTGGATTACGCTAGGACTGAAGCTTTCTTT	CASSLDYARTEAFF
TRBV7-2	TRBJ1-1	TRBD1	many	TGTGCCAGCAGCCCCATGGACAGGGCGAGATTGAACACTGAAGCTTTCTTT	CASSPMDRARLNTEAFF
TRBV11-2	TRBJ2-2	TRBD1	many	TGTGCCAGCAGCCGGACGGGACAGGGGACCACCGGGGAGCTGTTTTTT	CASSRTGQGTTGELFF
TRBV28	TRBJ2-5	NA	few	TGTGCCAGCAGTACACAAAGAGGAGAGACCCAGTACTTC	CASSTQRGETQYF
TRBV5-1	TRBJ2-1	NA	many	TGCGCCAGCAGCTTGCAGGGACTCTCCTACAATGAGCAGTTCTTC	CASSLQGLSYNEQFF
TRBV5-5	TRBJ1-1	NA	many	TGTGCCAGCAGTCGGGACGGGGGGAACACTGAAGCTTTCTTT	CASSRDGGNTEAFF
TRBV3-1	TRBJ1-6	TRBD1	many	TGTGCCAGCAGCCAAATAGGGGGCTCACCCCTCCACTTT	CASSQIGGSPLHF
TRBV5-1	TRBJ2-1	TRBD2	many	TGCGCCAGCAGCTTGGCAGCGGGGGGCCGGAATGAGCAGTTCTTC	CASSLAAGGRNEQFF
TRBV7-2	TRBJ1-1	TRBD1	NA	TGTGCCAGCAGCCCTGGACAGGGGGCGGACCGCACTGAAGCTTTCTTT	CASSPGQGADRTEAFF
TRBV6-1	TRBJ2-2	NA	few	TGTGCCAGCAGTTCACAGGGAGGAATGGGCGGGGAGCTGTTTTTT	CASSSQGGMGGELFF
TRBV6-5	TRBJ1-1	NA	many	TGTGCCAGCAGTTACTCCCCGAAGAACACTGAAGCTTTCTTT	CASSYSPKNTEAFF
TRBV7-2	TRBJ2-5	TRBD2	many	TGTGCCAGCAGCTTAGGACTAGCGGGGGGCCCCCCGGACTTC	CASSLGLAGGPPDF
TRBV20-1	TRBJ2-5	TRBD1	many	TGCAGTGCTAGAGATGACAGGGTTCAAGAGACCCAGTACTTC	CSARDDRVQETQYF
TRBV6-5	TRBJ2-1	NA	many	TGTGCCAGCAGTTACGGGAATAAGGGGGGTGAGCAGTTCTTC	CASSYGNKGGEQFF
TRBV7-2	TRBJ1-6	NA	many	TGTGCCAGCAGCTTAGTTGGCAGGGGAGCTTCACCCCTCCACTTT	CASSLVGRGASPLHF
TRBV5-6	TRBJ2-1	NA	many	TGTGCCAGCAGCTTGGCCGGGGACAATGAGCAGTTCTTC	CASSLAGDNEQFF
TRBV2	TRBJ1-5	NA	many	TGTGCCAGCAGGCAGGGGAATAGCAATCAGCCCCAGCATTTT	CASRQGNSNQPQHF
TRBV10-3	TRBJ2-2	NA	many	TGTGCCATCAGTGGCGTCTCCACCGGGGAGCTGTTTTTT	CAISGVSTGELFF
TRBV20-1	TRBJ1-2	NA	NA	TGCAGTGCTAGGGTCGAGAGCTATGGCTACACCTTC	CSARVESYGYTF
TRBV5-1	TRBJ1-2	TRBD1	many	TGCGCCAGCAGCTTGCAGGGGGATGGCTACACCTTC	CASSLQGDGYTF
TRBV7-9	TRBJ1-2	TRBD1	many	TGTGCCAGCAGCCTCGCCGGACAGGGGCACTATGGCTACACCTTC	CASSLAGQGHYGYTF
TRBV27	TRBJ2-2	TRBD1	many	TGTGCCAGCAGAAACCCGGGACAGGGTTTCGACGGGGAGCTGTTTTTT	CASRNPGQGFDGELFF
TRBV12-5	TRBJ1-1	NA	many	TGTGCTAGTGGTTTGGTACTTGGCGGGGCTAAGAACACTGAAGCTTTCTTT	CASGLVLGGAKNTEAFF
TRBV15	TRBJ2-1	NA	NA	TGTGCCACCAGCATGGAACTAGCCCGTGAGCAGTTCTTC	CATSMELAREQFF
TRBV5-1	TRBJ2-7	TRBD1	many	TGCGCCAGCAGACAACAGGGGGGTAGCGAGCAGTACTTC	CASRQQGGSEQYF
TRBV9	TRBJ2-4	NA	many	TGTGCCAGCAGCGTACGGGGATTCCAACTCCTGGCCAAAAACATTCAGTACTTC	CASSVRGFQLLAKNIQYF
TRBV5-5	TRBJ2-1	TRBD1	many	TGTGCCAGCAGCGTAATACCGGGACAGGGCGGTGATGAGCAGTTCTTC	CASSVIPGQGGDEQFF
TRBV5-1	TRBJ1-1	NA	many	TGCGCCAGCAGCTTGGAGCAGAACACTGAAGCTTTCTTT	CASSLEQNTEAFF
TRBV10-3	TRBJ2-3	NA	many	TGTGCCATCGAGGGGGGGCGGGAGAACACAGATACGCAGTATTTT	CAIEGGRENTDTQYF
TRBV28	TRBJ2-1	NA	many	TGTGCCAGCAGTTTGTCTTGGAGGTCGGGATACAATGAGCAGTTCTTC	CASSLSWRSGYNEQFF
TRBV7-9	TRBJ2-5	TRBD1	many	TGTGCCAGCAGGCTCGGGACAGAACAAGAGACCCAGTACTTC	CASRLGTEQETQYF
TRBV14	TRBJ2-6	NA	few	TGTGCCAGCAGCATAACCTCTGGGGCCAAAGTCCTGACTTTC	CASSITSGAKVLTF
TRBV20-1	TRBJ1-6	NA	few	TGCAGTGCTCCGGACCCCTGGGATTCACCCCTCAACTTT	CSAPDPWDSPLNF
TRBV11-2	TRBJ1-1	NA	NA	TGTGCCAGCAGCGGCCAACCCACATACTCGAACACTGAAGCTTTCTTT	CASSGQPTYSNTEAFF
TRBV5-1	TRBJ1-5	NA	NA	TGCGCCAGCAGCTTGGTGGGGAAGCAGCCCCAGAATTTT	CASSLVGKQPQNF
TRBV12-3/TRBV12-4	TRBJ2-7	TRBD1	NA	TGTGCCAGCAGTCCCACGAGCAGGGGGCTTAAAAGCTCCTACGAGCAGTACTTC	CASSPTSRGLKSSYEQYF
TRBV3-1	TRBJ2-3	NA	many	TGTGCCAGCAGCCAAGAAGTGGGGGTAGATACGCAGTATTTT	CASSQEVGVDTQYF
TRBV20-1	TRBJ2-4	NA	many	TGCAGTGCTAGCCCGGACAGTGGCTTTGCCAAAAACATTCAGTACTTC	CSASPDSGFAKNIQYF
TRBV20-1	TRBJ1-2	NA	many	TGCAGTGCTACCCGACAGGAGAACCTCAGGGGCCCCTATGGCTACACCTTC	CSATRQENLRGPYGYTF
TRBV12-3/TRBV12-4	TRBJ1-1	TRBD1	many	TGTGCCAGCAGTGATGACAGGGCGGCTTTCTTT	CASSDDRAAFF
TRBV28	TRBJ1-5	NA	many	TGTGCCAGCAGTCCGGGGGGTCGGGATAGCAATCAGCCCCAGAATTTT	CASSPGGRDSNQPQNF
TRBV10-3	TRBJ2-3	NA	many	TGTGCCATCGGAGGGACCGGTTCAGATACGCAGTATTTT	CAIGGTGSDTQYF
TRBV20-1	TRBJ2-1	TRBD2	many	TGCAGTGCTAGATATAGCGGGGGTTGGTCCTACAATGAGCAGTTCTTC	CSARYSGGWSYNEQFF
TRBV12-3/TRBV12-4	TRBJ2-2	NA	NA	TGTGCCAGCAGCCTCATCAGGGTGGGGAACACCGGGGAGCTGTTTTTT	CASSLIRVGNTGELFF
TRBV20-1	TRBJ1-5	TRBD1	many	TGCAGTGCGAGTCCGGGACAGGGGTATGTGCGACGTGTGGCCCAGCATTTT	CSASPGQGYVRRVAQHF
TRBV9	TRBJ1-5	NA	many	TGTGCCAGCAGCGTAGGGTGGGGGCGCGGTCAGCCCCAGCATTTT	CASSVGWGRGQPQHF
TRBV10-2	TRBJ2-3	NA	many	TGCGCCAGCAGTGTGTGGGCAGATACCACAGATACGCAGTATTTT	CASSVWADTTDTQYF
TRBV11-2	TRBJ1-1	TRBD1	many	TGTGCCAGCAGCTCCCCCGGGACAGACAAAAAAGCTTTCTTT	CASSSPGTDKKAFF
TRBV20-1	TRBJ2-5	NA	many	TGCAGTGCTAGAGTTTCAGGCCAAGAGACCCAGTACTTC	CSARVSGQETQYF
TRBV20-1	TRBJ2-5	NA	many	TGCAGTGCTAGAGACAGCCTTCAAGAGACCCAGTACTTC	CSARDSLQETQYF
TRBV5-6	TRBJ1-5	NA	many	TGTGCCAGCAGCTGGGCTTCAGATAGCAATCAGCCCCAGCATTTT	CASSWASDSNQPQHF
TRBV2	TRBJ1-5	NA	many	TGTGCCAGCAGGCAGGGGAATAGCAATCAGCCCCAGAATTTT	CASRQGNSNQPQNF
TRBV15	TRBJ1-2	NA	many	TGTGCCACCAGCAGGGTGCGGGGATCGGTGGGCTACACCTTC	CATSRVRGSVGYTF